This T cell receptor beta chain appears in the sequencing data of a study of T-cell memory formation after mild COVID-19. TCRdb called the 5' RACE reads again in MiXCR, with one record for every CDR3 protein. This table holds roughly 600,000 distinct CDR3 sequences, roughly 18% found once. V lost 1 base, J lost 5 bases, and 19 bases stayed unmatched. This CDR3 is 20 amino acids long. CDR1 SEHNR and CDR2 FQNEAQ come from the germline V gene (reference sequence). The receptor comes from an adult woman who had mild COVID-19 (a few samples of this study predate the infection). Cell type and time point are not known. The chain is built from TRBV7-9 and TRBJ1-2; TRBD1 agrees at 10 bases. Sequencing used PBMCs or a T cell subset sorted from them (not recorded which). CDR3 in amino acids: CASSLEWPGVTGGPEYGYTF. DNA for the CDR3: TGTGCCAGCAGCTTAGAGTGGCCGGGGGTGACAGGGGGCCCCGAATATGGCTACACCTTC. Combining the CDR3 with reference TRBV7-9 and TRBJ1-2 gives the whole variable domain DTGVSQNPRHKITKRGQNVTFRCDPISEHNRLYWYRQTLGQGPEFLTYFQNEAQLEKSRLLSDRFSAERPKGSFSTLEIQRTEQGDSAMYLCASSLEWPGVTGGPEYGYTFGSGTRLTVV.